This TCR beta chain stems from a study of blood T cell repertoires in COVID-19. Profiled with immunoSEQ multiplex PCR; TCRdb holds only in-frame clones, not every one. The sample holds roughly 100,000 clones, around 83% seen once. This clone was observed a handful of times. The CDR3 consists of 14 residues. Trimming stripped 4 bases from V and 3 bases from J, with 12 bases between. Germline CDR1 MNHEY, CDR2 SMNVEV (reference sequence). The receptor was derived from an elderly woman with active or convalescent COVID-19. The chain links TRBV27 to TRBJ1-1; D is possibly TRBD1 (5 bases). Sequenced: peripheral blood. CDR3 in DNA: TGTGCCAGCAGTTCGGGACTCTCGGACACTGAAGCTTTCTTT. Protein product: CASSSGLSDTEAFF.